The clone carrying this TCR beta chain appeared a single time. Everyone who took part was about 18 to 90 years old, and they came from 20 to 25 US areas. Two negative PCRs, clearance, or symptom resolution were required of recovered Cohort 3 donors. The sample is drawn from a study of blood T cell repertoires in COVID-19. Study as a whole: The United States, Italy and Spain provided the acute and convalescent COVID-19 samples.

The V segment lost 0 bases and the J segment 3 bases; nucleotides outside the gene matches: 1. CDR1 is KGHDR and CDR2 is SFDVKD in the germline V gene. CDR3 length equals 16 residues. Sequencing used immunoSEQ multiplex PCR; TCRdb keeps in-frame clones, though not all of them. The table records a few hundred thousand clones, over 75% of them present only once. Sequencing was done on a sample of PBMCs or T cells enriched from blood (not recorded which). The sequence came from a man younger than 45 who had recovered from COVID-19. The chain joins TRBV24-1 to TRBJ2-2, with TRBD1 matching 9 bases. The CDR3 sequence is CATSDLRTGDTGELFF. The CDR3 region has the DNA TGTGCCACCAGTGATTTGAGGACAGGGGACACCGGGGAGCTGTTTTTT.